This T cell receptor beta chain was captured by sequencing in a study of Ad26.COV2.S vaccination and SARS-CoV-2 variants. Study at large: The authors gave Ad26.COV2.S intramuscularly, either once or twice 56 days apart. General study results and limits: Considerable breadth of spike-specific CD8+ and CD4+ T cell responses has reportedly been documented following vaccination.

V was clipped by 1 base and J by 0 bases, with 7 bases between them. CDR3 length: 14 residues. Germline assignment: CDR1 SGHAT and CDR2 FQNNGV. On this clone: Its target is not known. The same CDR3 also results from other DNA sequences found in this sample.

Here immunoSEQ multiplex PCR was the method, and the copy in TCRdb shows in-frame clones only, minus some. The sample includes a few hundred thousand clones, around nine tenths of them seen just once. This sample's treatment: 19 received Ad26.COV2.S at low or high dose, single or two shots; 5 received placebo; per-sample allocation not given. At day 63 after the first vaccine or placebo injection, samples were drawn. An Ad26 vector expressing Wuhan-strain SARS-CoV-2 spike served as the vaccine. The sample was peripheral blood, taken in a trial of Ad26.COV2.S vaccine versus placebo. The receptor was isolated from a person between 18 and 59 years old who received the Ad26.COV2.S COVID-19 vaccine or a placebo. The rearrangement uses TRBV11-2 and TRBJ2-7; D is uncertain. CDR3: CASSLGGSSYEQYF. CDR3 in DNA: TGTGCCAGCAGCTTAGGTGGCAGCTCCTACGAGCAGTACTTC.